Shown below are 18 T cell receptor beta chains from a single sample sequenced in a study of T-cell reconstitution after alpha-beta-depleted transplantation in children. As it was prepared, the TCRbeta library received unique molecular identifiers. TCRdb independently ran MiXCR on the PCR reads; one entry per CDR3 protein. The data contain fewer than 350,000 distinct CDR3 sequences, more than 9% of them singletons. Specimen: peripheral blood, collected 180 days after TCRalphabeta/CD19-depleted stem cell transplant. These receptors came from a male patient aged 2 to 9 who had a stem cell transplant for chronic granulomatous disease, so the T cells may come from the graft donor.

This clonotype showed up many times. The J gene is TRBJ1-2, the V gene TRBV12-3 or TRBV12-4; 7 bases agree with TRBD1. The CDR3 is 20 amino acids. V lost 6 bases, J lost 0 bases, and 22 bases stayed unmatched. This CDR3 reads CASSPINNLTWDSSNYGYTF. The CDR3 DNA reads TGTGCCAGCAGCCCAATAAATAATCTCACCTGGGACAGCTCTAACTATGGCTACACCTTC.

In its sample, this clonotype was seen many times. V is TRBV12-3 or TRBV12-4 and J is TRBJ2-7; weak D call: TRBD1 (5 bases). This CDR3 is 13 amino acids long. The germline V and J ends were trimmed by 3 bases and 3 bases, with 9 bases remaining between them. In nucleotides, the CDR3 is TGTGCCAGCAGTTTCGAGCAGGGCTACGAGCAGTACTTC. Translated, it gives CASSFEQGYEQYF.

The count of this clonotype is one. A much larger clone differs from this one at a single base, so this may be a read error. The rearrangement links TRBV12-3 or TRBV12-4 to TRBJ2-7; 10 bases match TRBD1. CDR3 length: 14 residues. The V gene end was trimmed by 7 bases and the J gene end by 9 bases; junction bases not matched to a gene: 12. CDR3 nucleotides: TGTGCCAGCACCAGACAGGGGGCGTACAACGGGCAGTACTTC. This sequence encodes CASTRQGAYNGQYF.

In its sample, this clonotype was seen many times. J is TRBJ2-3 and V is TRBV28, with TRBD2 matching 7 bases. This CDR3 region has 15 residues. J gave up 2 bases and V 6 bases, and 8 bases lay outside the gene matches. Germline V gene lookup returns CDR1 MDHEN and CDR2 SYDVKM. The CDR3 loop is CASSLMTSPTDTQYF. CDR3 sequence (DNA): TGTGCCAGCAGCTTAATGACTAGCCCCACAGATACGCAGTATTTT.

This clonotype has at least ten counts. V is TRBV20-1 and J is TRBJ2-2, with D unresolved. The germline gives CDR1 DFQATT, CDR2 SNEGSKA (reference sequence). V shed 0 bases and J shed 0 bases, with 11 bases lying between them. The CDR3 runs to 16 residues. CDR3 amino acids: CSARDPVRSNTGELFF. CDR3 DNA: TGCAGTGCTAGAGATCCGGTGCGGTCGAACACCGGGGAGCTGTTTTTT.

This clonotype was counted many times. Relative to the germline gene, one junction end is altered; a read error may explain this. The chain has TRBV29-1 and TRBJ1-3, with 7 bases that match TRBD1. In germline, CDR1 is SQVTM, CDR2 ANQGSEA. The CDR3 totals 15 residues. CDR3 residues: CSVQDREGIGNTIYF. In DNA form, the CDR3 reads TGCAGCGTTCAAGACAGGGAGGGCATCGGAAACACCATATATTTT.

This clonotype was counted at least ten times. The chain combines TRBV20-1 with TRBJ2-7, with 12 bases matching TRBD2. Germline V CDR1 and CDR2: DFQATT, SNEGSKA (reference sequence). The CDR3 is made up of 18 amino acids. Trimming took 3 bases from V and 6 from J; bases not matched to a gene: 18. The CDR3 region is CSASSDVWDQGLAGEQYF. For the CDR3, the DNA is TGCAGTGCTAGTTCGGATGTTTGGGACCAGGGACTAGCGGGCGAGCAGTACTTC.

The sample holds many counts of this clonotype. The J gene is TRBJ2-5, the V gene TRBV29-1, with TRBD2 as a possible D gene (5 bases). This CDR3 has 15 residues. The germline V gene has CDR1 SQVTM and CDR2 ANQGSEA. Trimming left V 4 bases short and J 4 bases short, with 19 bases between. In DNA, the CDR3 is TGCAGCGTTGTGAATAGCGCGTCTCATGCAGAGACCCAGTACTTC. Protein sequence: CSVVNSASHAETQYF.

This clonotype was seen repeatedly, ten times or more. V usage is TRBV12-3 or TRBV12-4 and J usage is TRBJ2-1; D may be TRBD2 (5 bases). The length of the CDR3 is 11 residues. The V end was cut by 5 bases, the J end by 11 bases, with 10 bases between. This chain's CDR3 is CASSGPGKQFF. The DNA of the CDR3 is TGTGCCAGCAGTGGGCCCGGGAAGCAGTTCTTC.

In its sample, this clonotype was seen a few times. The chain links TRBV19 to TRBJ2-1, with D perhaps matching TRBD2 (6 bases). Germline V gene sequence: CDR1 LNHDA, CDR2 SQIVND (reference sequence). The CDR3 has 15 amino acids. V shed 6 bases and J shed 5 bases, with 17 bases lying between them. The CDR3 DNA reads as TGTGCCAGTAGGTGCCCGGGAGCAACTGACAATGAGCAGTTCTTC. It encodes CASRCPGATDNEQFF. The full variable domain, with the rest looked up from reference TRBV19 and TRBJ2-1, is DGGITQSPKYLFRKEGQNVTLSCEQNLNHDAMYWYRQDPGQGLRLIYYSQIVNDFQKGDIAEGYSVSREKKESFPLTVTSAQKNPTAFYLCASRCPGATDNEQFFGPGTRLTVL.

This clonotype was detected ten times or more. The chain employs TRBV29-1 and TRBJ2-5; possibly TRBD2 for D (6 bases). Looked up from germline, CDR1 is SQVTM and CDR2 is ANQGSEA. CDR3 length: 16 amino acids. Trimming stripped 0 bases from V and 5 bases from J, with 19 bases between. DNA of the CDR3: TGCAGCGTTGAAGATCTGGGCGGAGGCGGAGGGGAGACCCAGTACTTC. It specifies CSVEDLGGGGGETQYF.

This clonotype was counted ten times or more. The chain has TRBV30 and TRBJ2-7; the D is unclear. Trimming shortened V by 3 bases and J by 6 bases, and 15 bases separated the two germline ends. Germline assignment: CDR1 GTSNPN and CDR2 SVGIG (reference sequence). This CDR3 is 13 amino acids long. CDR3 residues: CAWRAVPLSEQYF. The DNA of the CDR3 is TGTGCCTGGAGGGCCGTCCCCCTTTCCGAGCAGTACTTC.

This clonotype occurred many times. The rearrangement uses TRBV12-3 or TRBV12-4 and TRBJ2-1; no definite D call. CDR3 length: 15 amino acids. Trimming stripped 1 base from V and 0 bases from J, with 7 bases between. The CDR3 protein is CASSLGRPSYNEQFF. For the CDR3, the DNA is TGTGCCAGCAGTTTAGGGCGGCCCTCCTACAATGAGCAGTTCTTC.

Many counts were recorded for this clonotype. This sequence joins TRBV5-5 and TRBJ1-5; maybe TRBD1 (6 bases). The CDR3 is 12 residues long. Germline CDR1 is SGHKS and CDR2 is YYEKEE (reference sequence). Deletions cut 5 bases from V and 5 bases from J, with 8 bases between. The CDR3 loop is CASRRQDQPQHF. DNA for the CDR3: TGTGCCAGCAGGAGACAGGATCAGCCCCAGCATTTT.

This clonotype was seen at least ten times. The chain uses TRBV25-1 and TRBJ1-1, with D perhaps TRBD1 (5 bases). This CDR3 spans 15 amino acids. V was clipped by 6 bases and J by 1 base, with 15 bases between them. Looked up from germline, CDR1 is MGHDK and CDR2 is SYGVNS. The CDR3 reads CASRRGGGWNTEAFF. The CDR3 DNA is TGTGCCAGCAGGCGGGGCGGTGGGTGGAACACTGAAGCTTTCTTT.

Only a few counts were recorded for this clonotype. V gene TRBV12-3 or TRBV12-4 combines with J gene TRBJ2-7, with D unclear. CDR3 length equals 14 residues. The V end was cut by 4 bases, the J end by 3 bases, with 13 bases between. CDR3 DNA: TGTGCCAGCAGTTCCTCTTTTAAGAACTACGAGCAGTACTTC. Protein: CASSSSFKNYEQYF.

This rearrangement joins TRBV19 to TRBJ2-1; 13 bases map to TRBD2. V was clipped by 3 bases and J by 4 bases; unmatched bases: 3. Per germline, CDR1 LNHDA and CDR2 SQIVND (reference sequence). This CDR3 has 16 residues. CDR3 nucleotide sequence: TGTGCCAGTAGTATGAGGACTAGCGGGAGATACAATGAGCAGTTCTTC. Amino acids: CASSMRTSGRYNEQFF.

There are many counts of this clonotype. This chain uses TRBV28 with TRBJ1-1; D unclear. CDR3 length: 14 amino acids. The germline V gene encodes CDR1 MDHEN and CDR2 SYDVKM. Between the trimmed V and J ends, which lost 3 bases and 1 base, there was a span of 9 bases. The CDR3 DNA reads as TGTGCCAGCAGTTTCAGGCAGCGGAACACTGAAGCTTTCTTT. Its translation is CASSFRQRNTEAFF. The full variable domain, completed using reference TRBV28 and TRBJ1-1, is DVKVTQSSRYLVKRTGEKVFLECVQDMDHENMFWYRQDPGLGLRLIYFSYDVKMKEKGDIPEGYSVSREKKERFSLILESASTNQTSMYLCASSFRQRNTEAFFGQGTRLTVV.